There are a few counts of the clone carrying this T cell receptor beta chain. The target antigen is unknown. This sample is drawn from a study of T cell repertoires in cytomegalovirus infection. Overall study: Recently identified HLA-C-restricted and well-studied HLA-B-restricted CMV epitopes were used.

Study-level results: The cumulative frequency of public TCR beta families identified carriers of CMV plus the relevant HLA. Clonotype analysis showed dominance of the ex vivo response by HLA-C-restricted CMV-specific TCR beta clonotypes.

TCRdb redid the calling of the reads with MiXCR, one entry per CDR3 protein. The sample contains 110,000 to 150,000 distinct CDR3 sequences, over 25% of which appear only once. Germline CDR1 and CDR2: MNHEY and SMNVEV (reference sequence). V was shortened by 2 bases and J by 6 bases, with 14 bases between the two germline ends. The CDR3 consists of 14 residues. The sequence was collected from a human donor in good health (CMV status not recorded). Some clones in this sample may be carry-over from other donors' samples. The V gene is TRBV27, the J gene TRBJ2-7; D is unresolved. The source was CD8+ T cells from cultured PBMCs, collected from culture after CMV antigen stimulation. CDR3 bases: TGTGCCAGCAGTTTAGTCTCGGCAGATACCGAGCAGTACTTC. Its protein is CASSLVSADTEQYF.